This TCR beta chain was recorded in a study of cytomegalovirus exposure and HLA in healthy donors. The overall study: Early on, a data release was issued that held 85 million to 95 million unique TCRs from HLA-typed donors. General study results and limits: Reported performance of the classifier showed diagnosis of cytomegalovirus status with high specificity and sensitivity.

In the case of this clone: Its antigen is currently unknown.

The PCR employed 60 Vbeta primers together with 13 Jbeta primers. Libraries were prepared by immunoSEQ multiplex PCR; TCRdb keeps only in-frame clonotypes and omits some of them. The data contain tens of thousands of clones, roughly 79% of them singletons. The CDR3 is 15 residues long. Germline V gives CDR1 MDHEN, CDR2 SYDVKM. J lost 5 bases, V lost 1 base, and 3 bases had no gene match. The TCR sequence derives from a man between 45 and 60 years old in good health and CMV-seronegative. Sequencing was carried out using PBMCs. The gene calls are TRBV28 and TRBJ2-5; TRBD2 matches at 11 bases. CDR3 DNA sequence: TGTGCCAGCAGTTTATCACTAGCGGGAGTGGAGACCCAGTACTTC. It encodes CASSLSLAGVETQYF.